This T cell receptor beta chain emerged from a study of blood T cell repertoires in COVID-19. Whole-study context: From the United States, Italy and Spain came samples of acute and convalescent COVID-19. The cDNA or gDNA used as material had been derived from T cells, B-cell-depleted T cells, or PBMCs.

Per the germline V gene, CDR1 is LNHDA and CDR2 is SQIVND (reference sequence). The CDR3 covers 13 residues. Trimming removed 5 bases from V and 2 bases from J, with 7 bases in between. This clone was recorded only once. Only in-frame clones appear in the TCRdb table, and some are missing; sequencing was by immunoSEQ multiplex PCR. The data hold about 250,000 clones, with 85% to 90% observed a single time. The chain has TRBV19 and TRBJ1-5; no firm D call. Sequencing used peripheral blood. The receptor comes from an elderly man with acute or convalescent COVID-19. The chain's CDR3 is CASSLSGNQPQHF. CDR3 nucleotide sequence: TGTGCCAGTAGTCTTTCGGGCAATCAGCCCCAGCATTTT.